The source of this T cell receptor (beta chain) is a study of T cell repertoires in cytomegalovirus infection. Study details: CMV epitopes that were recently identified and HLA-C-restricted were used alongside well-studied HLA-B-restricted ones. Public TCR beta signatures indicated both CMV infection and matching HLA type.

Germline loops: CDR1 DFQATT, CDR2 SNEGSKA (reference sequence). There are 13 residues in the CDR3. The germline V and J ends were trimmed by 3 bases and 4 bases, with 10 bases remaining between them. For this clonotype: As yet, its antigen is unknown.

Study-wide findings and caveats: The study found HLA-C-restricted CMV-specific TCR beta clonotypes dominating the ex vivo response. Carriers of CMV and the relevant HLA type were discriminated by public TCR beta frequency.

MiXCR, applied by TCRdb to the reads, yields one record per CDR3 protein. Here the sample spans 450,000 to 550,000 distinct CDR3 sequences, roughly 42% being singletons. The V gene is TRBV20-1, the J gene TRBJ1-5, with D possibly TRBD1 on 5 matching bases. Sequencing used cultured PBMCs, obtained from culture after CMV antigen stimulation. This TCR derives from a human donor in good health (CMV status not recorded). Some clones in this sample may be carry-over from other donors' samples. The CDR3 loop reads CSASWGGNQPQHF. CDR3 DNA sequence: TGCAGTGCTAGCTGGGGGGGAAATCAGCCCCAGCATTTT.